Listed here are 17 T cell receptor beta chains from one sample, sequenced in a study of T-cell reconstitution after alpha-beta-depleted transplantation in children. Unique molecular identifiers were incorporated when the TCRbeta library was constructed. From the PCR reads, TCRdb called clonotypes with MiXCR, one entry per CDR3 protein. The data hold some 550,000 distinct CDR3 sequences, with under 30% observed a single time. This specimen consisted of PBMCs, mostly from graft donor cells, obtained 360 days after TCRalphabeta/CD19-depleted stem cell transplant. Source of these receptors: a boy younger than two who had a stem cell transplant for acute myeloid leukemia, so the T cells may come from the graft donor.

The chain is built from TRBV10-2 and TRBJ2-4, with TRBD1 matching 9 bases. Germline V gives CDR1 WSHSY, CDR2 SAAADI. With 6 bases clipped from V and 4 bases from J, the junction kept 4 bases outside the gene matches. The CDR3 length is 14 residues. The chain's CDR3 is CASRGQGDKNIQYF. As DNA, the CDR3 is TGCGCCAGCAGGGGACAGGGCGATAAAAACATTCAGTACTTC.

This clonotype showed up just a few times. The rearrangement links TRBV9 to TRBJ2-7, with D hard to call. Germline CDR1 is SGDLS and CDR2 is YYNGEE. The CDR3 covers 12 residues. V was clipped by 3 bases and J by 2 bases, with 6 bases between them. The CDR3 sequence: CASSGIAYEQYF. Written as DNA, the CDR3 is TGTGCCAGCAGCGGGATCGCCTACGAGCAGTACTTC. The full variable domain, its missing parts supplied by reference TRBV9 and TRBJ2-7, is DSGVTQTPKHLITATGQRVTLRCSPRSGDLSVYWYQQSLDQGLQFLIQYYNGEERAKGNILERFSAQQFPDLHSELNLSSLELGDSALYFCASSGIAYEQYFGPGTRLTVT.

The chain combines TRBV6-5 with TRBJ1-6, with 7 bases identical to TRBD1. This CDR3 comprises 15 residues. The germline CDR1 and CDR2 sequences are MNHEY and SVGAGI. Trimming cost V 4 bases and J 10 bases; bases outside gene matches: 10. CDR3 sequence: CASSLRTGGRSPLHF. DNA for the CDR3: TGTGCCAGCAGTTTGAGGACAGGAGGGAGGTCACCCCTCCACTTT.

This sequence joins TRBV1 and TRBJ2-3; the table calls TRBD2, which could not be checked here. TRBV1 is described as a pseudogene. The CDR3 has 13 residues. Here the CDR3 reads CTSKGQVTDTQYF. The CDR3 region has the DNA TGCACCAGCAAAGGGCAGGTCACAGATACGCAGTATTTT.

This clonotype turned up a few times. V usage is TRBV20-1 and J usage is TRBJ1-6; TRBD1 matches at 9 bases. Trimming removed 4 bases from V and 0 bases from J; junction bases left unmatched: 7. Germline CDR1 reads DFQATT; CDR2 reads SNEGSKA (reference sequence). The CDR3 runs to 17 residues. Here the CDR3 reads CSAIPGTGNSYNSPLHF. The CDR3 DNA reads TGCAGTGCTATTCCCGGGACAGGGAACTCCTATAATTCACCCCTCCACTTT.

This clonotype has a handful of counts. The rearrangement joins TRBV12-3 or TRBV12-4 to TRBJ1-2, with unresolved D. The CDR3 consists of 13 residues. V lost 10 bases and J 3 bases, leaving 15 bases between the germline ends. CDR3 sequence: CAIPGREDYGYTF. The CDR3 DNA is TGTGCCATCCCGGGTCGAGAAGACTATGGCTACACCTTC.

This clonotype was recorded many times. The chain combines TRBV27 with TRBJ2-5; weak D call: TRBD2 (6 bases). CDR3 length: 12 residues. V lost 4 bases and J lost 7, with 10 bases in between. Looked up from germline, CDR1 is MNHEY and CDR2 is SMNVEV (reference sequence). CDR3 residues: CASSSDGGTQYF. CDR3 in DNA: TGTGCCAGCAGTTCGGACGGGGGGACCCAGTACTTC.

The rearrangement links TRBV20-1 to TRBJ2-1, with D tentatively TRBD2 (6 bases). There are 12 residues in the CDR3. Germline V gene data show CDR1 as DFQATT and CDR2 as SNEGSKA (reference sequence). Deletions cut 1 base from V and 9 bases from J, with 10 bases between. CDR3 region: CSARGRGGEQFF. The CDR3 DNA reads as TGCAGTGCTAGAGGCCGGGGAGGTGAGCAGTTCTTC.

This chain joins TRBV7-2 and TRBJ1-6; weak D call: TRBD1 (5 bases). Germline CDR1 is SGHTA and CDR2 is FQGNSA. The CDR3 loop spans 17 amino acids. V was cut by 1 base and J by 0 bases, with 10 bases left in between. CDR3 protein: CASSLVGQGSYNSPLHF. DNA for the CDR3: TGTGCCAGCAGCTTAGTGGGGCAGGGCTCCTATAATTCACCCCTCCACTTT. Variable domain in full (rest from reference TRBV7-2 and TRBJ1-6): GAGVSQSPSNKVTEKGKDVELRCDPISGHTALYWYRQSLGQGLEFLIYFQGNSAPDKSGLPSDRFSAERTGGSVSTLTIQRTQQEDSAVYLCASSLVGQGSYNSPLHFGNGTRLTVT.

The rearrangement joins TRBV5-1 to TRBJ2-7; 8 nucleotides match TRBD1. V lost 0 bases and J lost 4; bases outside the gene matches: 9. Germline V CDR1 and CDR2: SGHRS, YFSETQ. This CDR3 spans 16 amino acids. CDR3 sequence: CASSLGPGGAGYEQYV. CDR3 DNA sequence: TGCGCCAGCAGCTTGGGGCCAGGGGGCGCTGGGTACGAGCAGTACGTC.

In its sample, this clonotype was seen many times. This chain links TRBV20-1 with TRBJ1-5; TRBD1 agrees at 7 bases. Per germline, CDR1 DFQATT and CDR2 SNEGSKA (reference sequence). This CDR3 comprises 13 residues. The J segment lost 4 bases and the V segment lost 5 bases, leaving 5 bases of the junction unmatched. CDR3 bases: TGCAGTGCTTCGACACAGGGGAATCAGCCCCAGCATTTT. This sequence encodes CSASTQGNQPQHF.

V usage is TRBV4-2 and J usage is TRBJ1-5; D is unclear. Germline V lookup: CDR1 LGHNA, CDR2 YNFKEQ. With 2 bases removed from V and 1 base from J, the gap between germline ends came to 15 bases. This CDR3 region has 17 residues. CDR3 DNA sequence: TGTGCCAGCAGCCAAAAAGATAAGGGTTTGAGCAATCAGCCCCAGCATTTT. Its translation is CASSQKDKGLSNQPQHF.

The rearrangement uses TRBV20-1 and TRBJ2-7, with D possibly being TRBD1 or TRBD2 (7 bases each). Germline V gene data show CDR1 as DFQATT and CDR2 as SNEGSKA (reference sequence). The CDR3 has 14 residues. Trimming took off 0 bases at V and 6 bases at J, with 15 bases between the two ends. The CDR3 nucleotides are TGCAGTGCTAGAGATGGGGAGGGGGCGCGCGAGCAGTACGTC. Protein product: CSARDGEGAREQYV.

This clonotype was observed many times. The genes are TRBV12-3 or TRBV12-4 and TRBJ1-1, with D maybe TRBD1 (5 bases). CDR3 length equals 13 residues. Trimming shortened V by 0 bases and J by 6 bases, and 8 bases separated the two germline ends. CDR3 amino acids: CASSLAGQAEAFF. The CDR3 DNA reads as TGTGCCAGCAGTTTAGCGGGGCAGGCTGAAGCTTTCTTT.

The chain has TRBV20-1 and TRBJ2-1; 8 bases fit TRBD2. The trim removed 0 bases at V and 4 bases at J, leaving 8 bases unmatched. The CDR3 is 16 residues long. Germline CDR1 and CDR2: DFQATT and SNEGSKA (reference sequence). CDR3 in DNA: TGCAGTGCTAGAGACTTCCGGAGCGGGGGATACAATGAGCAGTTCTTC. It translates to CSARDFRSGGYNEQFF.

This chain uses TRBV9 with TRBJ1-5; D is ambiguous. Germline loops: CDR1 SGDLS, CDR2 YYNGEE. The CDR3 contains 15 residues. V was pared by 0 bases and J by 3 bases, with 10 bases between. The CDR3 region is CASSVGAGPNQPQHF. CDR3 DNA sequence: TGTGCCAGCAGCGTAGGAGCAGGCCCCAATCAGCCCCAGCATTTT. Using reference TRBV9 and TRBJ1-5 for the parts outside the CDR3, the full variable domain is DSGVTQTPKHLITATGQRVTLRCSPRSGDLSVYWYQQSLDQGLQFLIQYYNGEERAKGNILERFSAQQFPDLHSELNLSSLELGDSALYFCASSVGAGPNQPQHFGDGTRLSIL.

This chain uses TRBV4-2 with TRBJ2-1; TRBD2 agrees at 13 bases. V trimming: 3 bases; J trimming: 0 bases; junction bases outside the gene matches: 5. CDR1 and CDR2 (germline): LGHNA, YNFKEQ. This CDR3 region has 18 residues. This CDR3 reads CASSQTSGGPSSYNEQFF. CDR3 DNA sequence: TGTGCCAGCAGCCAGACTAGCGGGGGGCCCAGCTCCTACAATGAGCAGTTCTTC.